This record covers a single T cell receptor beta chain. The sample belongs to a study of blood T cell repertoires in COVID-19. The wider study: Acute and convalescent COVID-19 specimens originated in the United States, Italy and Spain.

Repertoires were generated with immunoSEQ multiplex PCR, while TCRdb's copy carries only in-frame clones and drops some. In the table there are 60,000 or so clones, around 77% of which are singletons. From germline, CDR1 is SGHTA and CDR2 FQGNSA. Between the trimmed V and J ends, which lost 8 bases and 2 bases, there was a span of 19 bases. The CDR3 is 15 residues long. Sequencing used peripheral blood. The TCR was taken from a man aged 60 to 75 with acute or convalescent COVID-19. The chain links TRBV7-2 to TRBJ2-7; D may be TRBD1 (5 bases). CDR3 amino acids: CASSRRAGSAYEQYF. DNA of the CDR3: TGTGCCAGCTCCCGACGGGCAGGGTCGGCCTACGAGCAGTACTTC. Filled out from reference TRBV7-2 and TRBJ2-7, the complete variable domain reads GAGVSQSPSNKVTEKGKDVELRCDPISGHTALYWYRQSLGQGLEFLIYFQGNSAPDKSGLPSDRFSAERTGGSVSTLTIQRTQQEDSAVYLCASSRRAGSAYEQYFGPGTRLTVT.